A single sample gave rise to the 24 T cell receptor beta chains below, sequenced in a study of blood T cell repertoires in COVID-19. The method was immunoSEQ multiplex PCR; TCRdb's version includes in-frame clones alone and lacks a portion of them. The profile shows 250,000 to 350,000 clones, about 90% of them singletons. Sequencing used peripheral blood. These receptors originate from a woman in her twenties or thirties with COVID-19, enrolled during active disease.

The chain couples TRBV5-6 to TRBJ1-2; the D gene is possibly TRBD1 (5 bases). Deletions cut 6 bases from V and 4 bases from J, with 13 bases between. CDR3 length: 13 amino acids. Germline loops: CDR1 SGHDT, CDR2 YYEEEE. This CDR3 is CASTSGVLYGYTF. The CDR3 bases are TGTGCCAGCACCTCGGGGGTCCTCTATGGCTACACCTTC.

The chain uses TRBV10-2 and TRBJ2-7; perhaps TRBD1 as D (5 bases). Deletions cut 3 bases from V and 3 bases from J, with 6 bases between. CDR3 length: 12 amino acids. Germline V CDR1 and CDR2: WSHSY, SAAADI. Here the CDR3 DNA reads TGCGCCAGCAGTGACGACAGCTACGAGCAGTACTTC. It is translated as CASSDDSYEQYF.

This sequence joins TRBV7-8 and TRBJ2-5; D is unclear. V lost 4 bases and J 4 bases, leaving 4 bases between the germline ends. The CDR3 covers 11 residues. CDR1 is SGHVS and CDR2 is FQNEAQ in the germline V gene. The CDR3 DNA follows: TGTGCCAGCAGCTCCGGAGAGACCCAGTACTTC. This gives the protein CASSSGETQYF. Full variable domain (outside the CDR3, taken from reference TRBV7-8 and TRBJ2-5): GAGVSQSPRYKVAKRGQDVALRCDPISGHVSLFWYQQALGQGPEFLTYFQNEAQLDKSGLPSDRFFAERPEGSVSTLKIQRTQQEDSAVYLCASSSGETQYFGPGTRLLVL.

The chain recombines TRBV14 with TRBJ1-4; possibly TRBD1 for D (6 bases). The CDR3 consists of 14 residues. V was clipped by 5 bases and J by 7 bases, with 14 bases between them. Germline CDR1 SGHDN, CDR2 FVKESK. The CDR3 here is CASSGTGLAEKLFF. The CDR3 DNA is TGTGCCAGCAGCGGTACAGGGTTGGCTGAAAAACTGTTTTTT.

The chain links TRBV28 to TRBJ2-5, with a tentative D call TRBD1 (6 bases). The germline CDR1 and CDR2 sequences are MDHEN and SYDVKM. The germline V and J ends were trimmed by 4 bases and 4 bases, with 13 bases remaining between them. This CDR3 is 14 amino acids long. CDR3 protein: CASSSTSRGETQYF. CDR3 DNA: TGTGCCAGCAGTTCCACCTCCAGGGGAGAGACCCAGTACTTC.

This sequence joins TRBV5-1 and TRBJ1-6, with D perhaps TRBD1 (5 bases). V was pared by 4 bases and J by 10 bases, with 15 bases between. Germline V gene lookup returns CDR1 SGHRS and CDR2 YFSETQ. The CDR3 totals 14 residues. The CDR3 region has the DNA TGCGCCAGCAGCCCAGACAGTTCTGTCTCACCCCTCCACTTT. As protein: CASSPDSSVSPLHF.

The CDR3 coding sequence is TGTGCCAGCAGCTTCGACAGGATGAACACTGAAGCTTTCTTT. The encoded protein is CASSFDRMNTEAFF. This sequence joins TRBV7-2 and TRBJ1-1; TRBD1 might be the D (6 bases). The ends were cut back, 3 bases at V and 0 bases at J, with 8 bases in the middle. There are 14 residues in the CDR3. Germline values: CDR1 SGHTA, CDR2 FQGNSA.

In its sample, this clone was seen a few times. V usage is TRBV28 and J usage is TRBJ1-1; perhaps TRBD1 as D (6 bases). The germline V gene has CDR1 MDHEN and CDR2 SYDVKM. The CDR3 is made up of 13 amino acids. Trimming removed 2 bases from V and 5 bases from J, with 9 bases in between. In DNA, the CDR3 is TGTGCCAGCAGTTTACACAGGGATACTGAAGCTTTCTTT. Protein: CASSLHRDTEAFF.

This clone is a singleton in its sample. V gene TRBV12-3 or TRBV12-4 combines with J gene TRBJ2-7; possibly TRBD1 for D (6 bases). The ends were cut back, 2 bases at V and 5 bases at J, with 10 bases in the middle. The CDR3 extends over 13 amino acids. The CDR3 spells CASSLTGYNEQYF. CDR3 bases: TGTGCCAGCAGTTTAACAGGGTACAACGAGCAGTACTTC.

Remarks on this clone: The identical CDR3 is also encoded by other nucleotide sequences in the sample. CDR3 amino acids: CASSVATGVGYTF. Here the CDR3 DNA reads TGTGCCAGCAGCGTAGCGACAGGGGTAGGCTACACCTTC. This rearrangement joins TRBV9 to TRBJ1-2; the match to TRBD1 covers 8 bases. The CDR3 is made up of 13 amino acids. Germline V gene sequence: CDR1 SGDLS, CDR2 YYNGEE. V gave up 0 bases and J gave up 8 bases; unmatched junction bases: 3.

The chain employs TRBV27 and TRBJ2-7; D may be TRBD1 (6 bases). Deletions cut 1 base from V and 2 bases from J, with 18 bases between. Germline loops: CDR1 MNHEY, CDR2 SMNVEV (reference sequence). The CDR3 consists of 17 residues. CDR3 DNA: TGTGCCAGCAGTTTATTAGGGGGTTGGGCCACGACCTACGAGCAGTACTTC. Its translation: CASSLLGGWATTYEQYF.

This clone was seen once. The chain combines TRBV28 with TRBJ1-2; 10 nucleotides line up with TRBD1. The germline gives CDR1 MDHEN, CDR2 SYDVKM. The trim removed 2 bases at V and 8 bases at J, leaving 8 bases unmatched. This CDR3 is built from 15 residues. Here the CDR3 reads CASSLPSGQGYGYTF. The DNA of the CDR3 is TGTGCCAGCAGTTTACCGTCGGGACAGGGGTACGGCTACACCTTC.

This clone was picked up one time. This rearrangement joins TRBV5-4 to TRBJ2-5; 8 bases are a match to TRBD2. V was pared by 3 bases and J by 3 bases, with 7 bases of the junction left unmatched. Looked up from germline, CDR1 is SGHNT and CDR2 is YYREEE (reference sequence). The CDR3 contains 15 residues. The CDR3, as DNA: TGTGCCAGCAGCTCGGGGGGGGCAGGAAAAGAGACCCAGTACTTC. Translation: CASSSGGAGKETQYF.

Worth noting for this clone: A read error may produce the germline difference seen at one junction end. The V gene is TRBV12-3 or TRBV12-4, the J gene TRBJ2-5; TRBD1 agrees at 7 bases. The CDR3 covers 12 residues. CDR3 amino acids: CASSLDRSQGDF. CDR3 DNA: TGTGCCAGCAGTTTGGATCGGTCCCAGGGGGACTTC.

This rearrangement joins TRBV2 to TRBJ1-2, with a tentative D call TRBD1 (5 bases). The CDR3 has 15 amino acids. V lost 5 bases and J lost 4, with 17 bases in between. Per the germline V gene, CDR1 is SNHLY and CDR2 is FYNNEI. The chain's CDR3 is CASSSDPWRGYGYTF. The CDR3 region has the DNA TGTGCCAGCAGTTCTGACCCTTGGAGGGGCTATGGCTACACCTTC.

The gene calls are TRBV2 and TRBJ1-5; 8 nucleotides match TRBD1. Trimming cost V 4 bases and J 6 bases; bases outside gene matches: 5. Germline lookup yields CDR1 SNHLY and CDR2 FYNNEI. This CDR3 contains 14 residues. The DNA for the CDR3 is TGTGCCAGCAGTGGGCAGGGGGCCGGTCAGCCCCAGCATTTT. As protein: CASSGQGAGQPQHF.

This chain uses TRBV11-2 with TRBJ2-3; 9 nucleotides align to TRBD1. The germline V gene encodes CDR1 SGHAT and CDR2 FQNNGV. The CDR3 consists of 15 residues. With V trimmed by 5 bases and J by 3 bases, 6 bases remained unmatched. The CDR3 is CASSTRDRATDTQYF. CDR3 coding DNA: TGTGCCAGCAGCACCCGGGACAGGGCGACAGATACGCAGTATTTT.

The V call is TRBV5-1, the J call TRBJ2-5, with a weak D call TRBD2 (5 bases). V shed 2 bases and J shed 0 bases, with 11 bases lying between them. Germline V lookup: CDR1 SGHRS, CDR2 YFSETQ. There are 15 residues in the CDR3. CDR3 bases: TGCGCCAGCAGCTTATATAGACTAAACCAAGAGACCCAGTACTTC. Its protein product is CASSLYRLNQETQYF.

CDR3 protein: CASSLQDRVETQYF. DNA for the CDR3: TGTGCCAGCAGCTTACAGGACAGGGTGGAGACCCAGTACTTC. The chain recombines TRBV5-4 with TRBJ2-5; the match to TRBD1 covers 8 bases. Germline CDR1 and CDR2: SGHNT and YYREEE (reference sequence). The CDR3 sequence is 14 residues long. V trimming: 2 bases; J trimming: 5 bases; junction bases outside the gene matches: 5.

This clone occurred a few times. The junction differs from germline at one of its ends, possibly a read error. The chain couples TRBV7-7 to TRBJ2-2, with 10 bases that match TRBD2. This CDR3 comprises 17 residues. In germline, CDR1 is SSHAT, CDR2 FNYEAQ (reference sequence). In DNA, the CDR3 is TGTGCTAGCAGCTTAGAAGCGGGAGGGGTACGGTCCGGGGAGCTGTTTTTT. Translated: CASSLEAGGVRSGELFF. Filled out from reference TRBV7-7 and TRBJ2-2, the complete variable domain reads GAGVSQSPRYKVTKRGQDVTLRCDPISSHATLYWYQQALGQGPEFLTYFNYEAQPDKSGLPSDRFSAERPEGSISTLTIQRTEQRDSAMYRCASSLEAGGVRSGELFFGEGSRLTVL.

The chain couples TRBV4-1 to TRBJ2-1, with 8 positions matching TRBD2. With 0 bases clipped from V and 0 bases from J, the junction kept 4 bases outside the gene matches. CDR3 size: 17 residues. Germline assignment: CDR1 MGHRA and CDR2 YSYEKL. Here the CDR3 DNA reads TGCGCCAGCAGCCAAGATCCAAGCGGGAGCTCCTACAATGAGCAGTTCTTC. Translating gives CASSQDPSGSSYNEQFF.

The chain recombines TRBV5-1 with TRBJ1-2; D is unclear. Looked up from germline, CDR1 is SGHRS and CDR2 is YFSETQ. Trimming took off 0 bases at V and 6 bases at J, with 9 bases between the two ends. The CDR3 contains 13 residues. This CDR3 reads CASSLVRNDGYTF. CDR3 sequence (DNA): TGCGCCAGCAGCTTGGTCAGGAACGATGGCTACACCTTC.

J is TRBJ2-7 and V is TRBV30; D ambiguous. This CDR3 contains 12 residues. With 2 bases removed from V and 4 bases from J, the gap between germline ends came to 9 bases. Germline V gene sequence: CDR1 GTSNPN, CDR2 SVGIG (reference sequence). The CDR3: CAWSPSLYEQYF. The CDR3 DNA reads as TGTGCCTGGAGTCCCTCCCTTTACGAGCAGTACTTC.

The CDR3 DNA is TGCGCCAGCAGCTTCTTGACAGGGGGCACTGAAGCTTTCTTT. As protein: CASSFLTGGTEAFF. The chain combines TRBV5-1 with TRBJ1-1, with TRBD1 matching over 9 bases. Germline CDR1 is SGHRS and CDR2 is YFSETQ. Unmatched junction bases numbered 3, after V lost 2 bases and J lost 4 bases. The CDR3 is made up of 14 amino acids. The variable domain in full, completed from reference TRBV5-1 and TRBJ1-1, reads KAGVTQTPRYLIKTRGQQVTLSCSPISGHRSVSWYQQTPGQGLQFLFEYFSETQRNKGNFPGRFSGRQFSNSRSEMNVSTLELGDSALYLCASSFLTGGTEAFFGQGTRLTVV.